This is a list of T cell receptor beta chains from one sample in a study of T cell responses to AZD1222 COVID-19 vaccine. Only in-frame clones appear in the TCRdb table, and some are missing; sequencing was by immunoSEQ multiplex PCR. The sample yields under 200,000 clones, roughly 92% seen once. This sample comprised peripheral blood, obtained 28 days after the second dose of the MenACWY control vaccine. The receptors were sampled from an adult who received the MenACWY meningococcal vaccine as a control. The conserved cysteine and the conserved F or W are not part of the CDR3 here.

J gene	V gene	CDR3 protein
TRBJ2-7	TRBV4-3	ASSQEWGAGQPYEQY
TRBJ2-1	TRBV21-1	ASSQGRGGRAVNEQF
TRBJ2-5	TRBV20-1	SASFLAGDWETQY
TRBJ2-1	TRBV4-3	ASSQDRTSGLYNEQF
TRBJ2-5	TRBV11-2	ASIGRGDQETQY
TRBJ1-2	TRBV13	ASSPPPGTGLNGYT
TRBJ1-2	TRBV14	ASSPDIVYGYT
TRBJ1-1	TRBV14	ASSQGGSEAF
TRBJ2-1	TRBV7-2	ASSWAGRSYNEQF
TRBJ1-6	TRBV6-5	ASWNAGGSSPLH
TRBJ2-7	TRBV7-2	ASSLEPGPPYEQY
TRBJ2-3	TRBV28	ASSSRWRGSTDTQY
TRBJ1-6	TRBV2	ASSEGGQNSPLH
TRBJ1-5	TRBV5-6	ASSLYEGASNQPQH
TRBJ2-3	TRBV6-5	ASLPGLAMKDTQY
TRBJ1-2	TRBV28	ASTTTGGNYGYT
TRBJ2-2	TRBV19	ASSEQADTGELF
TRBJ1-2	TRBV9	ASSDTGGLSRTPNYGYT
TRBJ2-1	TRBV7-6	ASSPTFSSYNEQF
TRBJ2-5	TRBV21-1	ASPPPPCNQETQY
TRBJ2-1	TRBV24-1	ATSTTDHNEQF
TRBJ2-1	TRBV6-5	ASSYRTSVDNEQF
TRBJ1-2	TRBV19	ASFGQGYGYT
TRBJ1-1	TRBV7-2	ASSLYGTMNTEAF
TRBJ1-2	TRBV28	ASTTGSYGYT
TRBJ1-4	TRBV5-1	ASSVQGIGEKLF
TRBJ2-5	TRBV25-1	ASSGTLYQETQY
TRBJ1-1	TRBV9	ASSKSGGSNTEAF
TRBJ1-4	TRBV4-3	ASSPRVGTGREKLF
TRBJ2-2	TRBV7-3	ASSWGGRGNTGELF
TRBJ2-7	TRBV9	ASSAGTSSPYEQY
TRBJ1-1	TRBV29-1	SAEAEVLEAF
TRBJ2-1	TRBV7-3	ASSSTSPRGLAGEGYNEQF
TRBJ2-1	TRBV24-1	ATSEPGGYNEQF
TRBJ1-5	TRBV29-1	SVGEGAGQPQH
TRBJ1-2	TRBV29-1	SVEGTHYGYT
TRBJ2-1	TRBV2	ASTMASGYNEQF
TRBJ1-4	TRBV7-3	ASSAQDDREKLF
TRBJ1-5	TRBV24-1	ATSDSHHGSPYQPQH
TRBJ2-7	TRBV5-8	ASSLQVGRDYPY
TRBJ2-1	TRBV5-6	ASSSLAGAYNEQF
TRBJ1-1	TRBV13	ASSTYRGPVLETEAF
TRBJ2-7	TRBV5-6	ASSLAFGEGLNSYEQY
TRBJ1-5	TRBV5-1	ASSLGGASNQPQH
TRBJ1-5	TRBV4-1	ASSYGLGQPQH
TRBJ1-1	TRBV30	AWSAGQGNTEAF
TRBJ2-1	TRBV5-4	ASSLSASDNEQF
TRBJ1-3	TRBV7-2	ASSLYPPSDSGNTIY
TRBJ2-3	TRBV20-1	SASNRGGTDTQY
TRBJ2-1	TRBV5-6	ASSFMGLLSYNEQF
TRBJ1-1	TRBV7-9	ASSPRQGAMNTEAF
TRBJ2-7	TRBV6-5	ASSYSTSGGFYEQY
TRBJ2-7	TRBV11-3	ASSSGGLASYEQY